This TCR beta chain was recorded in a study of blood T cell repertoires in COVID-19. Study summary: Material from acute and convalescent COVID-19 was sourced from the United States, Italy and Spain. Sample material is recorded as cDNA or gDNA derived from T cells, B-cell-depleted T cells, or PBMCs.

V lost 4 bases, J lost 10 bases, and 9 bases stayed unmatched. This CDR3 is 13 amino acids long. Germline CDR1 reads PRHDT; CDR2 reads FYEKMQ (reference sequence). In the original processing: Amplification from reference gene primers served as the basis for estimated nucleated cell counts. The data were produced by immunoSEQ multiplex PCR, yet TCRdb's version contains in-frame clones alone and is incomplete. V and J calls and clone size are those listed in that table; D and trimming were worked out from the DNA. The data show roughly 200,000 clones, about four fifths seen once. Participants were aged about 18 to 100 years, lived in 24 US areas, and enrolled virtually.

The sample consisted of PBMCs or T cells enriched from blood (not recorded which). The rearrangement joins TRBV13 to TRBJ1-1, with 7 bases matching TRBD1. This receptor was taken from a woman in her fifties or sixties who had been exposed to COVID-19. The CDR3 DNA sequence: TGTGCCAGCAGCTCTAACAGGGGAAACCGAGCTTTCTTT. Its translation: CASSSNRGNRAFF.